These T cell receptor beta chains were read from a single sample in a study of vaccination and CD4 T cells after COVID-19. TCRdb ran MiXCR on the PCR reads and lists one entry per CDR3 protein. The sample has 15,000 or so distinct CDR3 sequences; 52% are singletons. For these receptors, no antigen is known. The sequences come from CD4+ T cells from blood, cultured in vitro, collected about 7 months after SARS-CoV-2 vaccination. These receptors came from a human donor who had recovered from COVID-19. CDR3s include the opening cysteine and the closing phenylalanine or tryptophan. The D gene is left open where the match is weak.

V gene: TRBV24-1; D gene: NA; CDR3 protein: CATSDSTRQGNQETQYF
V gene: TRBV10-3; D gene: TRBD2; CDR3 protein: CAISRSGGAGTGELFF
V gene: TRBV2; D gene: NA; CDR3 protein: CASSEGAGNYGYTF
V gene: TRBV30; D gene: NA; CDR3 protein: CAWTKGAGANVLTF
V gene: TRBV7-3; D gene: NA; CDR3 protein: CASSPGPRETQYF
V gene: TRBV20-1; D gene: NA; CDR3 protein: CSPVGSDYGYTF
V gene: TRBV19; D gene: TRBD1; CDR3 protein: CASRPGQVYGYTF
V gene: TRBV20-1; D gene: TRBD2; CDR3 protein: CSARDSYTGLTGADTQYF
V gene: TRBV15; D gene: NA; CDR3 protein: CATSGGRPSGYTF
V gene: TRBV20-1; D gene: NA; CDR3 protein: CSAVGASGNTGELFF
V gene: TRBV2; D gene: NA; CDR3 protein: CASSYSYEQYF